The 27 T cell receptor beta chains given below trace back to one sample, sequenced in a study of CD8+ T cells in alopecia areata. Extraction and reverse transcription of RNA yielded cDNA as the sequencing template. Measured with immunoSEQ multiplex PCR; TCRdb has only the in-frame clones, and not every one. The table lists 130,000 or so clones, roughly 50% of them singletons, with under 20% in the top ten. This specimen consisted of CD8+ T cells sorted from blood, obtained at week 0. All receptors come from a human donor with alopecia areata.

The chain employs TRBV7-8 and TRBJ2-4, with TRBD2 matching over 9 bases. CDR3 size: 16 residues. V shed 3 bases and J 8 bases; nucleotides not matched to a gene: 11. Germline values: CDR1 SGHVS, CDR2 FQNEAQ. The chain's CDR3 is CASSFGAGGTRDIQYF. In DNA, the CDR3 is TGTGCCAGCAGCTTCGGAGCGGGGGGTACCCGAGACATTCAGTACTTC.

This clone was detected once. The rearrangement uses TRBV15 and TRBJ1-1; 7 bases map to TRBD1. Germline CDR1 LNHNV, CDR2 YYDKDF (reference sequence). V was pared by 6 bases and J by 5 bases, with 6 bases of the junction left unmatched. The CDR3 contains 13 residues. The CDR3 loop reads CATRNTGETEAFF. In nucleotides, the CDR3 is TGTGCCACCAGAAATACAGGGGAGACTGAAGCTTTCTTT.

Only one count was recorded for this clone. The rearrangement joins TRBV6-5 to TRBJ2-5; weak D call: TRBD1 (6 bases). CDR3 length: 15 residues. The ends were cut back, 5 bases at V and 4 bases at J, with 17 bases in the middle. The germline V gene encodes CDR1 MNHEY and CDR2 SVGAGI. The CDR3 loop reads CASSPLQGRRETQYF. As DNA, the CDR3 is TGTGCCAGCAGTCCCCTACAGGGTAGGAGAGAGACCCAGTACTTC.

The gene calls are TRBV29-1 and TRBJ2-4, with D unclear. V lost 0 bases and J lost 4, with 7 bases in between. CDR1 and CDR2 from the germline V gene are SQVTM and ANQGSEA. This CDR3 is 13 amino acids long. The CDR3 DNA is TGCAGCGTTGAAGACGACATTAAAAACATTCAGTACTTC. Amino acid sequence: CSVEDDIKNIQYF.

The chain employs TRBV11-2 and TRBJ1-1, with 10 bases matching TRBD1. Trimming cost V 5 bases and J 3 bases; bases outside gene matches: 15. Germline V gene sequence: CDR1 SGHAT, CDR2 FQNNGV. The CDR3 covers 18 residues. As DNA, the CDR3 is TGTGCCAGCAGCCCCCAACCGGGACAGGGGCTTAAGGACACTGAAGCTTTCTTT. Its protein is CASSPQPGQGLKDTEAFF. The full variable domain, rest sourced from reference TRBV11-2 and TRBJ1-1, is EAGVAQSPRYKIIEKRQSVAFWCNPISGHATLYWYQQILGQGPKLLIQFQNNGVVDDSQLPKDRFSAERLKGVDSTLKIQPAKLEDSAVYLCASSPQPGQGLKDTEAFFGQGTRLTVV.

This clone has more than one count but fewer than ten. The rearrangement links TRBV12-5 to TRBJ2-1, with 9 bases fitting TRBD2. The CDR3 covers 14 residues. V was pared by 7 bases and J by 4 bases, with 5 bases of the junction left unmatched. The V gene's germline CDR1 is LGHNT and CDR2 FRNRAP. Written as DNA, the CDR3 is TGTGCTAGTGCAGCGGGGGGACTATACAATGAGCAGTTCTTC. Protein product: CASAAGGLYNEQFF.

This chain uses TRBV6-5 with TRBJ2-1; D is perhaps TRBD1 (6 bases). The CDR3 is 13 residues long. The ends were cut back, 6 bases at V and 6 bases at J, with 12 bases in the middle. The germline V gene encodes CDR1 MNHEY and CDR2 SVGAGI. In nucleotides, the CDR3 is TGTGCCAGCAGCCCCGGACAGATCAATGAGCAGTTCTTC. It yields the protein CASSPGQINEQFF.

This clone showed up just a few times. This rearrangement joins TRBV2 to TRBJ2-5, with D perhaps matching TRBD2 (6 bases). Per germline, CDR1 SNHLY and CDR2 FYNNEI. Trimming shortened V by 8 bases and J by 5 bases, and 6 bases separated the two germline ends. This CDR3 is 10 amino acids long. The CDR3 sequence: CASGGETQYF. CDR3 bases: TGTGCCAGCGGGGGGGAGACCCAGTACTTC.

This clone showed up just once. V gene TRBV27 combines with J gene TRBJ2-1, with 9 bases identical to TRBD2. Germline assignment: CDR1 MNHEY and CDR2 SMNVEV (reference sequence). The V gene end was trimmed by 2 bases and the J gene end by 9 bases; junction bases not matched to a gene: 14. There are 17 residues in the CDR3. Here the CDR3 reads CASSLRPGLAGIAEQFF. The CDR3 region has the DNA TGTGCCAGCAGTTTACGTCCGGGGCTAGCGGGGATTGCTGAGCAGTTCTTC.

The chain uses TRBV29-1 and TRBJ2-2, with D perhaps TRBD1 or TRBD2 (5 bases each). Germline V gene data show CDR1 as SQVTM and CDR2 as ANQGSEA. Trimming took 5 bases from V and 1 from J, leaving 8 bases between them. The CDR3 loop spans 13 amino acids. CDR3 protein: CSVIGGNTGELFF. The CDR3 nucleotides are TGCAGCGTTATTGGGGGGAACACCGGGGAGCTGTTTTTT.

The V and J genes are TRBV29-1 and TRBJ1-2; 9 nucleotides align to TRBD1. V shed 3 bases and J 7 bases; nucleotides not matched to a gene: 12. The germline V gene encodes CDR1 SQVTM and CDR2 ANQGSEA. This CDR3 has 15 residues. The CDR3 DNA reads TGCAGCGTTGACATGGAGGGACAGGGTATTGCTGGCTACACCTTC. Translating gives CSVDMEGQGIAGYTF. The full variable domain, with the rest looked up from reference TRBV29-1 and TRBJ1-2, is SAVISQKPSRDICQRGTSLTIQCQVDSQVTMMFWYRQQPGQSLTLIATANQGSEATYESGFVIDKFPISRPNLTFSTLTVSNMSPEDSSIYLCSVDMEGQGIAGYTFGSGTRLTVV.

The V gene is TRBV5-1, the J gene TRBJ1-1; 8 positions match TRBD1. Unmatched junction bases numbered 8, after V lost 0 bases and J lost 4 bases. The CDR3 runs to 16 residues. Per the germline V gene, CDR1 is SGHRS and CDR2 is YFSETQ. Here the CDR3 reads CASSLGTGMIGTEAFF. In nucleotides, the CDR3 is TGCGCCAGCAGCTTGGGGACAGGGATGATCGGCACTGAAGCTTTCTTT.

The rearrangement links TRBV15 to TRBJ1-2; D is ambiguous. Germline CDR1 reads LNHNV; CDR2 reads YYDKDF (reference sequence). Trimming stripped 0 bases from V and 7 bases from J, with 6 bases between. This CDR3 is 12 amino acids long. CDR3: CATSREVGGYTF. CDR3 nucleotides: TGTGCCACCAGCAGAGAAGTCGGTGGCTACACCTTC. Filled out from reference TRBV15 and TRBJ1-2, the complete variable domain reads DAMVIQNPRYQVTQFGKPVTLSCSQTLNHNVMYWYQQKSSQAPKLLFHYYDKDFNNEADTPDNFQSRRPNTSFCFLDIRSPGLGDTAMYLCATSREVGGYTFGSGTRLTVV.

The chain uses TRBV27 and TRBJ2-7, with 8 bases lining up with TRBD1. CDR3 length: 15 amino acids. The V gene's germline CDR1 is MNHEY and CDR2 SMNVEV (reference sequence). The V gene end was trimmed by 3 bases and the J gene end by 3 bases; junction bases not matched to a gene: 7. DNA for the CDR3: TGTGCCAGCAGTTTTGGACAGGGTCTCGACTACGAGCAGTACTTC. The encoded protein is CASSFGQGLDYEQYF.

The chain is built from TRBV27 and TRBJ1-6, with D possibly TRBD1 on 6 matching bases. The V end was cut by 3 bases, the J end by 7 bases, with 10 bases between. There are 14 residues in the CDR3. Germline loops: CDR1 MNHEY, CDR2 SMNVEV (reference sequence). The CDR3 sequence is CASSFGGLNSPLHF. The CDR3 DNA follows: TGTGCCAGCAGTTTTGGGGGGCTCAATTCACCCCTCCACTTT.

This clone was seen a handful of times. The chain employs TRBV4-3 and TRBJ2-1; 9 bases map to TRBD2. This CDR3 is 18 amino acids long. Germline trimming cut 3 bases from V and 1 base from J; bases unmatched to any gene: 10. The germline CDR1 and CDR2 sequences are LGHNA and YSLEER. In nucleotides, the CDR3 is TGCGCCAGCAGCCAGGGCTTGGAAGCGGGGGGTTCCTACAATGAGCAGTTCTTC. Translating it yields CASSQGLEAGGSYNEQFF.

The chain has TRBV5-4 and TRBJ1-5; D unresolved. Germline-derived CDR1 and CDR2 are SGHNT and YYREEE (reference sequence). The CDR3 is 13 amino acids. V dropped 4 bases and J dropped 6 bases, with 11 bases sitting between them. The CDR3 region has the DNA TGTGCCAGCAGCACGGACCCGTCTCAGCCCCAGCATTTT. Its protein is CASSTDPSQPQHF.

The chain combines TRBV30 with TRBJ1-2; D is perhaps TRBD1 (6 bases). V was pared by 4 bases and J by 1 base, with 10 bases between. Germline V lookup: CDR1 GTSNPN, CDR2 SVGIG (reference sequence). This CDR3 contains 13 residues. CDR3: CAWNQGINYGYTF. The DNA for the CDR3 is TGTGCCTGGAACCAGGGGATTAACTATGGCTACACCTTC.

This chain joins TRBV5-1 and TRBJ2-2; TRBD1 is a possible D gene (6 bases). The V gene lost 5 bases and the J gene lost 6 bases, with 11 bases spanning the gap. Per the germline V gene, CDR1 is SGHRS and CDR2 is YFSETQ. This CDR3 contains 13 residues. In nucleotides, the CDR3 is TGCGCCAGCAGGGCACAGGGCTCCGGGGAGCTGTTTTTT. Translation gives CASRAQGSGELFF.

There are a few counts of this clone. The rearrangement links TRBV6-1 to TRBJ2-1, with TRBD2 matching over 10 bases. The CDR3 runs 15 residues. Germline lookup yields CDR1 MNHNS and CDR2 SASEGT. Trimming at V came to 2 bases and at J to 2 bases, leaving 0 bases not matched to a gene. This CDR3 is CASSELAGAYNEQFF. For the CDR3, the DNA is TGTGCCAGCAGTGAACTAGCGGGGGCCTACAATGAGCAGTTCTTC.

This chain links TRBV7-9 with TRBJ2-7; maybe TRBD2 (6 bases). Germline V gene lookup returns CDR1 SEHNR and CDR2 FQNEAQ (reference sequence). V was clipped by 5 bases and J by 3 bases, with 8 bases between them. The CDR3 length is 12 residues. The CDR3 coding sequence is TGTGCCAGCAGCCCGGAGGGCTACGAGCAGTACTTC. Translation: CASSPEGYEQYF.

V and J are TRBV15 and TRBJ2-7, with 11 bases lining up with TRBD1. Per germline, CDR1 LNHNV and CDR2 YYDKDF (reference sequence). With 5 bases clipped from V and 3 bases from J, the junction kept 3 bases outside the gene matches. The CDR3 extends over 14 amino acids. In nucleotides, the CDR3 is TGTGCCACCAGCCCCGGGACAGGGGGCTACGAGCAGTACTTC. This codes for CATSPGTGGYEQYF.

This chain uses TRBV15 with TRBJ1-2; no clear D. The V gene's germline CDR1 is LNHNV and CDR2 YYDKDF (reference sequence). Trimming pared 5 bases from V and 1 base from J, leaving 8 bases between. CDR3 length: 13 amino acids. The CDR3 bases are TGTGCCACCAGCGAAGAAGTTAACTATGGCTACACCTTC. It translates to CATSEEVNYGYTF.

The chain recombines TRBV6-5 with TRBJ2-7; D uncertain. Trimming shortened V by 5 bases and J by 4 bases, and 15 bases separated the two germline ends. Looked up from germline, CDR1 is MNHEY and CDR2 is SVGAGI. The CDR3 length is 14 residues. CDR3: CASSPNGVWYEQYF. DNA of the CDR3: TGTGCCAGCAGTCCCAATGGGGTTTGGTACGAGCAGTACTTC.

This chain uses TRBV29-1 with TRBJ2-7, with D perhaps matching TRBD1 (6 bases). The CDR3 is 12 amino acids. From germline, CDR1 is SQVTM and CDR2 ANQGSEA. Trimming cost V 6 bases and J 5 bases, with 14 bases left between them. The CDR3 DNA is TGCAGCGTAGCGAACAGGGACGACGAGCAGTACTTC. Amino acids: CSVANRDDEQYF.

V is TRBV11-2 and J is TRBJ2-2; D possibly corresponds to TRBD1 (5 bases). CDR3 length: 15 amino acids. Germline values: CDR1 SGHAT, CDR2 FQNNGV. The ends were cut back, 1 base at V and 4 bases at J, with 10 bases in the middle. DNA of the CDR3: TGTGCCAGCAGCTTAGTGGGCAGGGCCACCGGGGAGCTGTTTTTT. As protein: CASSLVGRATGELFF.

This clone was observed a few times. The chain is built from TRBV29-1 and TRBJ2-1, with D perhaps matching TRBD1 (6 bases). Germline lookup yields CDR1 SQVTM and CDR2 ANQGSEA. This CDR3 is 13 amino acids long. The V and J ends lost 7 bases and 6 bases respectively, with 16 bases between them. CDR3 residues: CSGDPGHRNEQFF. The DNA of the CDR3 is TGCAGCGGGGACCCGGGACATCGCAATGAGCAGTTCTTC.